This T cell receptor (beta chain) was recorded in a study of T-cell memory formation after mild COVID-19. Whole-study results and caveats: Of the contracting clones, CD4+ ones lay mainly in CM and EM, and CD8+ ones in EMRA. Pre-infection memory harbored some responding clones, suggesting cross-reactive memory joined.

TCRdb recomputed calls from the 5' RACE reads with MiXCR, one row per CDR3 protein. The repertoire holds 400,000 to 500,000 distinct CDR3 sequences, with approximately 18% as singletons. Looked up from germline, CDR1 is SEHNR and CDR2 is FQNEAQ (reference sequence). The CDR3 totals 11 residues. This clonotype was picked up a small number of times. Its specificity is not known. One end of the junction varies from germline; a read error may be responsible. The sample was PBMCs or a T cell subset sorted from them (not recorded which). This TCR derives from a man aged 18 to 30 who had mild COVID-19 (a few samples of this study predate the infection). Cell type and time point are not known. The chain couples TRBV7-9 to TRBJ2-1; D is possibly TRBD2 (5 bases). CDR3 protein: CASSPRLTSVF. CDR3 bases: TGTGCCAGCAGCCCACGACTAACTTCCGTCTTC.